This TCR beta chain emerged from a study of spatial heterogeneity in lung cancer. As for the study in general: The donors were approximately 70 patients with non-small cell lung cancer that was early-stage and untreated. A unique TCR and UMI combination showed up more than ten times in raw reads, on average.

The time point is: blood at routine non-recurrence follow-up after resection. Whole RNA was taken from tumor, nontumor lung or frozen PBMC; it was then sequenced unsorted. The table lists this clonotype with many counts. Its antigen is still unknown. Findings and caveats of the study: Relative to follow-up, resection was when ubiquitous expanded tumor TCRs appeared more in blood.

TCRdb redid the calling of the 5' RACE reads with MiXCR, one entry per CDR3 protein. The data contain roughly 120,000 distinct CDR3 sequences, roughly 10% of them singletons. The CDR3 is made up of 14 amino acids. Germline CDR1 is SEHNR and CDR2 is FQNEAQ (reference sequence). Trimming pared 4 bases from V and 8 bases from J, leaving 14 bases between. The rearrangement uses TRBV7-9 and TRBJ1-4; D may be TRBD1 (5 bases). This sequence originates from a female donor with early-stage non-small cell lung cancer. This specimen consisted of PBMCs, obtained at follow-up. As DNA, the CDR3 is TGTGCCAGCAGCTCCGCGTCGTGGGGGGAAAAACTGTTTTTT. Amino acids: CASSSASWGEKLFF.